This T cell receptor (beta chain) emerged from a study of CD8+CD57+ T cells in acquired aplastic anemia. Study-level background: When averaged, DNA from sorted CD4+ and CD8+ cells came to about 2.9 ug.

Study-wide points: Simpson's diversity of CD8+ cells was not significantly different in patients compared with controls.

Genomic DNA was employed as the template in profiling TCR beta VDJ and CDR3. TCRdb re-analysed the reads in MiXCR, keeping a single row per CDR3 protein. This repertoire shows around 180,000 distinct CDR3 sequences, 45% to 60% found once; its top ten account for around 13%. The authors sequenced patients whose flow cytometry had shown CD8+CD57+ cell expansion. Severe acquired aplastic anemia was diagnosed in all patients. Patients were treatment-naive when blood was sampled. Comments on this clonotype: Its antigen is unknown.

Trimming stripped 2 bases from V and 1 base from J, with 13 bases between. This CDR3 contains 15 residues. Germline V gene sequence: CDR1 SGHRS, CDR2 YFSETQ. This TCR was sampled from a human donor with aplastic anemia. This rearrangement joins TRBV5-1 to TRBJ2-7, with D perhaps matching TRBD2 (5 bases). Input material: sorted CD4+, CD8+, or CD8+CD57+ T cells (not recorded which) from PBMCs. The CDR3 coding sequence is TGCGCCAGCAGCTTAAGTGCCGGGATGTCCTACGAGCAGTACTTC. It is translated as CASSLSAGMSYEQYF.